This is a list of T cell receptor beta chains from one sample in a study of type 1 regulatory T cells. TCRdb reanalysed the reads using MiXCR and keeps one entry per CDR3 protein. The table includes 60,000 to 70,000 distinct CDR3 sequences, nearly 50% detected once. Antigens of these TCRs are unknown. Sequenced sample: cultured non-Tr1 T cells, either the whole culture or a sorted T cell fraction (not recorded which). Every receptor here comes from a human donor in good health. Each CDR3 is given with its conserved first and last residue. The D gene is left open where the match is weak. Some rows mark clone size as missing; the rest say once, few, many or name a class of expanded clone.

TRBJ1-2 - - TRBV18 CASSAVGGPINYGYTF TGTGCCAGCTCAGCGGTAGGGGGACCCATTAACTATGGCTACACCTTC
TRBJ1-5 - - TRBV10-2 CASSAPPQPQHF TGCGCCAGCTCAGCCCCACCTCAGCCCCAGCATTTT
TRBJ1-1 - - TRBV3-1 CASSQRGLRAEAFF TGTGCCAGCAGCCAGAGGGGACTACGCGCTGAAGCTTTCTTT
TRBJ2-3 TRBD1 few TRBV18 CASSPPGQHTDTQYF TGTGCCAGCTCACCTCCGGGACAGCACACAGATACGCAGTATTTT
TRBJ1-6 - - TRBV6-1 CASSNTGNSPLHF TGTGCCAGCAGTAATACAGGCAATTCACCCCTCCACTTT
TRBJ2-1 - - TRBV19 CASTPGGGEQFF TGTGCCAGTACCCCTGGTGGAGGGGAGCAGTTCTTC
TRBJ1-5 - once TRBV20-1 CSGSQDSNQPQHF TGCAGTGGTTCACAGGATAGCAATCAGCCCCAGCATTTT
TRBJ2-5 - - TRBV6-1 CASSGQPGLGSETQYF TGTGCCAGCAGTGGACAACCGGGTCTGGGGTCAGAGACCCAGTACTTC
TRBJ2-2 TRBD2 - TRBV5-5 CASSGTSAGGHTGELFF TGTGCCAGCAGCGGGACTTCCGCGGGGGGACATACCGGGGAGCTGTTTTTT
TRBJ2-3 - - TRBV3-1 CASSPSGDTQYF TGTGCCAGCAGCCCGTCGGGGGATACGCAGTATTTT
TRBJ2-1 TRBD2 - TRBV7-2 CASSLGAGGYNEQFF TGTGCCAGCAGCTTAGGAGCGGGGGGGTACAATGAGCAGTTCTTC
TRBJ1-1 - - TRBV6-6 CASGPGENTEAFF TGTGCCAGCGGTCCAGGGGAGAACACTGAAGCTTTCTTT
TRBJ1-3 - few TRBV11-2 CASSSPRFSGNTIYF TGTGCCAGCAGCAGCCCAAGATTCTCTGGAAACACCATATATTTT
TRBJ2-6 - few TRBV6-2/TRBV6-3 CASSYSTTGRNYHDSGANVLTF TGTGCCAGCAGTTACTCGACTACGGGCAGGAACTATCACGACTCTGGGGCCAACGTCCTGACTTTC
TRBJ1-4 - few TRBV18 CASSPPGLGNEKLFF TGTGCCAGCTCACCTCCGGGCCTCGGGAATGAAAAACTGTTTTTT
TRBJ2-1 - - TRBV12-3/TRBV12-4 CASSLGQPRDNEQFF TGTGCCAGCAGTTTAGGACAACCGAGGGACAATGAGCAGTTCTTC
TRBJ2-2 TRBD1 once TRBV3-1 CASSHRLGTGGGELFF TGTGCCAGCAGCCACAGACTCGGGACAGGCGGCGGGGAGCTGTTTTTT
TRBJ2-3 TRBD2 - TRBV19 CASSLRGSDTQYF TGTGCCAGTAGTCTGCGGGGGTCAGATACGCAGTATTTT
TRBJ2-5 - - TRBV18 CASSPRPDRQETQYF TGTGCCAGCTCACCGCGACCAGACAGGCAAGAGACCCAGTACTTC
TRBJ2-2 - - TRBV7-2 CASSFWVNGAGELFF TGTGCCAGCAGCTTTTGGGTGAATGGCGCCGGGGAGCTGTTTTTT
TRBJ2-1 - medium-sized TRBV3-1 CASSHGGARAYNEQFF TGTGCCAGCAGCCATGGTGGGGCCAGGGCCTACAATGAGCAGTTCTTC
TRBJ2-7 TRBD2 few TRBV6-5 CASSSWRGDSYEQYF TGTGCCAGCAGCTCGTGGCGGGGGGACTCCTACGAGCAGTACTTC
TRBJ2-1 TRBD2 few TRBV12-3/TRBV12-4 CASRPTSGGYNEQFF TGTGCCAGCAGACCTACTAGCGGGGGATACAATGAGCAGTTCTTC
TRBJ2-7 TRBD2 - TRBV20-1 CSATPLGGSLEQYF TGCAGTGCTACCCCCCTCGGCGGGAGTTTGGAGCAGTACTTC
TRBJ1-5 - many TRBV18 CASSRGTAGQPQHF TGTGCCAGCTCAAGAGGGACCGCTGGGCAGCCCCAGCATTTT
TRBJ2-7 - medium-sized TRBV20-1 CSAVDFRGAREQYF TGCAGTGCCGTAGACTTCAGGGGGGCTCGCGAGCAGTACTTC
TRBJ2-7 TRBD1 - TRBV2 CASRTGGTSYEQYF TGTGCCAGCAGAACAGGGGGTACCTCCTACGAGCAGTACTTC
TRBJ2-3 TRBD2 - TRBV20-1 CSAQLLAGGTDTQYF TGCAGTGCCCAATTACTAGCGGGGGGCACAGATACGCAGTATTTT
TRBJ1-1 - - TRBV2 CASIGDLNTEAFF TGTGCCAGCATAGGGGACCTGAACACTGAAGCTTTCTTT
TRBJ2-7 TRBD1 few TRBV18 CASSQVPGTGDYEQYF TGTGCCAGCTCGCAAGTCCCCGGGACAGGGGATTACGAGCAGTACTTC
TRBJ1-5 - few TRBV20-1 CSARNRDIANQPQHF TGCAGTGCTAGAAACCGGGACATCGCCAATCAGCCCCAGCATTTT
TRBJ2-1 TRBD2 once TRBV11-3 CASSKRTSVANEQFF TGTGCCAGCAGCAAAAGGACTAGCGTAGCCAATGAGCAGTTCTTC
TRBJ2-6 - - TRBV4-3 CASSQQGPGANVLTF TGCGCCAGCAGCCAGCAGGGCCCTGGGGCCAACGTCCTGACTTTC
TRBJ2-6 - - TRBV2 CASSSGQYNTGANVLTF TGTGCCAGCAGCTCTGGCCAATACAACACTGGGGCCAACGTCCTGACTTTC
TRBJ2-3 - once TRBV6-1 CASIYSGLADTQYF TGTGCCAGCATTTACTCGGGGTTGGCAGATACGCAGTATTTT
TRBJ2-5 - - TRBV14 CASSQDHGQIQETQYF TGTGCCAGCAGCCAAGATCACGGACAGATCCAAGAGACCCAGTACTTC
TRBJ2-7 - - TRBV10-3 CAIGDVSYEQYF TGTGCCATCGGGGATGTTTCCTACGAGCAGTACTTC
TRBJ2-6 - few TRBV30 CAWTGSSGANVLTF TGTGCCTGGACAGGGAGCTCTGGGGCCAACGTCCTGACTTTC
TRBJ2-1 TRBD1 - TRBV6-2/TRBV6-3 CASIDGGTGGHNEQFF TGTGCCAGCATAGACGGCGGGACAGGCGGACATAATGAGCAGTTCTTC
TRBJ1-5 TRBD1 few TRBV12-3/TRBV12-4 CASSPTAGGNQPQHF TGTGCCAGCAGCCCCACGGCAGGGGGTAATCAGCCCCAGCATTTT
TRBJ2-7 TRBD2 - TRBV9 CASSVGASGGKIYEQYF TGTGCCAGCAGCGTAGGGGCTAGCGGGGGGAAGATCTACGAGCAGTACTTC
TRBJ2-3 TRBD2 - TRBV6-1 CASRPTSGASTDTQYF TGTGCCAGCAGGCCCACTAGCGGGGCTAGCACAGATACGCAGTATTTT
TRBJ2-3 TRBD2 few TRBV5-1 CASSEGTSGPDTQYF TGCGCCAGCAGCGAGGGGACTAGCGGCCCAGATACGCAGTATTTT
TRBJ1-4 TRBD1 few TRBV5-1 CASSFRTGGNEKLFF TGCGCCAGCAGCTTTCGGACAGGTGGAAATGAAAAACTGTTTTTT
TRBJ1-2 - few TRBV12-3/TRBV12-4 CASNPGGYGYTF TGTGCCAGCAACCCCGGGGGGTATGGCTACACCTTC
TRBJ2-7 TRBD1 - TRBV7-9 CASSPGTGNVISYEQYF TGTGCCAGCAGCCCGGGGACAGGGAACGTTATCTCCTACGAGCAGTACTTC